This T cell receptor (beta chain) was captured in a study of T cell responses to AZD1222 COVID-19 vaccine. In its sample, this clone ranks as medium-sized (0.01 to 0.1%). Libraries were prepared by immunoSEQ multiplex PCR; TCRdb keeps only in-frame clonotypes and omits some of them. The sample includes 100,000 to 150,000 clones, roughly nine tenths of them seen just once. The CDR3 length is 17 residues. V lost 2 bases to trimming and J lost 7 bases; unmatched junction nucleotides: 9. Germline values: CDR1 MGHRA, CDR2 YSYEKL. The chain has TRBV4-1 and TRBJ2-1; 12 bases line up with TRBD2. The receptor comes from an adult in good health. The starting material was peripheral blood, obtained on day 0 of AZD1222 vaccination. The chain's CDR3 is CASSQTFLAGGRNEQFF. In DNA form, the CDR3 reads TGCGCCAGCAGCCAAACCTTTCTAGCGGGGGGGAGAAATGAGCAGTTCTTC.